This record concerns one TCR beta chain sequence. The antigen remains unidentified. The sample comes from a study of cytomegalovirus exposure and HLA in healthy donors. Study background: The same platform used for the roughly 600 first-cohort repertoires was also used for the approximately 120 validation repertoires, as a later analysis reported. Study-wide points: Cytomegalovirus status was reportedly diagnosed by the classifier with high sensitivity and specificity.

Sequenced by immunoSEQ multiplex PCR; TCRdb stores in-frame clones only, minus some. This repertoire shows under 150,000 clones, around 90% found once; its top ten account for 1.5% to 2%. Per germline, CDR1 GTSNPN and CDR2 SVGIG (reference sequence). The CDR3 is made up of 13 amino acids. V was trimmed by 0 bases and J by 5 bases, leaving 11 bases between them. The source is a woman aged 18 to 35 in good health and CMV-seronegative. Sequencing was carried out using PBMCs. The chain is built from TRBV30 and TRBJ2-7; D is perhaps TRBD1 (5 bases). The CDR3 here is CAWSVTRANEQYF. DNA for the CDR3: TGTGCCTGGAGTGTAACCAGGGCCAACGAGCAGTACTTC. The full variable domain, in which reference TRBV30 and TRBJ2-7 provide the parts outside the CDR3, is SQTIHQWPATLVQPVGSPLSLECTVEGTSNPNLYWYRQAAGRGLQLLFYSVGIGQISSEVPQNLSASRPQDRQFILSSKKLLLSDSGFYLCAWSVTRANEQYFGPGTRLTVT.